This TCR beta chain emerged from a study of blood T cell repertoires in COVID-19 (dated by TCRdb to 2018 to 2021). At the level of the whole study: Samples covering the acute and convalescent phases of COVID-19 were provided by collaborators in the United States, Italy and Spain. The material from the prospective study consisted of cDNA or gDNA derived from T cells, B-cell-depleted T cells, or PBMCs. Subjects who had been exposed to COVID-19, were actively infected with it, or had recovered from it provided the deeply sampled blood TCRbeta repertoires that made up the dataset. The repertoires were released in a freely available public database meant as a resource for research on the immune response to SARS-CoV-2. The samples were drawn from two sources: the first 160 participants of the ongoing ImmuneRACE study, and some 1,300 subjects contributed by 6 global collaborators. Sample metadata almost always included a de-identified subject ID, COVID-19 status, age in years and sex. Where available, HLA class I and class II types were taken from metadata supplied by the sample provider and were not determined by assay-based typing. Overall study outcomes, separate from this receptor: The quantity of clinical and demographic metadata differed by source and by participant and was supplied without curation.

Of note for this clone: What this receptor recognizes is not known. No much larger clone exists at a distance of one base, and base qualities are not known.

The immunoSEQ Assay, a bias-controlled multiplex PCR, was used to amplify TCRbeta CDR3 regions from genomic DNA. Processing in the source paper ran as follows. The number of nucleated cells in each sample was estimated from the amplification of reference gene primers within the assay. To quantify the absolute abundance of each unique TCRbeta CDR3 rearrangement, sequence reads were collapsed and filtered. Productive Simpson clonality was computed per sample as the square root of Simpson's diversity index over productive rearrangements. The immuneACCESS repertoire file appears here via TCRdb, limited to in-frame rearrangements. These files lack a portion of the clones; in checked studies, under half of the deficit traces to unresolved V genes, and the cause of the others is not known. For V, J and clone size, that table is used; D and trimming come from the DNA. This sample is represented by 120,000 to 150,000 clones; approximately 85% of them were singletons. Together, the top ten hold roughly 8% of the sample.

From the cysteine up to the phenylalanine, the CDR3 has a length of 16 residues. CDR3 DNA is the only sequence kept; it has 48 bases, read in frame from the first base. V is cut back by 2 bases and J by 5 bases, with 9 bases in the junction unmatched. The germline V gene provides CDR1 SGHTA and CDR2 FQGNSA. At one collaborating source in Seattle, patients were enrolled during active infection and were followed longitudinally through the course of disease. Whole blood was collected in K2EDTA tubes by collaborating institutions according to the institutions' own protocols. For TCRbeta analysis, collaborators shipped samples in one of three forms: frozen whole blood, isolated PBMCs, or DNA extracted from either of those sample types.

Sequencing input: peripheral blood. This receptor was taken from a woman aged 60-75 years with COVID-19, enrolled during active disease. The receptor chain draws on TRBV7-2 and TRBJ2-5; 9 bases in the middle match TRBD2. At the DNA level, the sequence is TGTGCCAGCAGCTTAAGGGCTAGCGGGGATGGGGAGACCCAGTACTTC. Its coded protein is CASSLRASGDGETQYF.